Listed below are T cell receptor beta chains from one sample, sequenced in a study of blood T cell repertoires in COVID-19. TCRdb's copy holds only in-frame clones and misses some; the assay was immunoSEQ multiplex PCR. The sample contains 130,000 to 150,000 clones, about 86% of which appear only once. Input material: peripheral blood. Source of these receptors: a human donor in a cohort sampled during active COVID-19. Both conserved end residues are part of each CDR3. D genes are given only for firm matches. Only part of the rows carry a size: once, few, many, or a class if the clone is expanded.

J gene	V gene	clone size	D gene	CDR3 protein	CDR3 DNA
TRBJ2-5	TRBV10-3	NA	NA	CAISLHGGDQETQYF	TGTGCCATCAGTCTGCATGGCGGGGATCAGGAGACCCAGTACTTC
TRBJ1-5	TRBV19	NA	NA	CASSIGGQGDQPQHF	TGTGCCAGTAGTATAGGGGGGCAGGGAGATCAGCCCCAGCATTTT
TRBJ2-5	TRBV18	NA	TRBD2	CASSPKAGLDPETQYF	TGTGCCAGCTCACCCAAAGCCGGACTAGACCCAGAGACCCAGTACTTC
TRBJ1-2	TRBV5-1	NA	TRBD1	CASSPDGTGGDKGYTF	TGCGCCAGCAGCCCCGATGGGACAGGGGGCGATAAGGGCTACACCTTC
TRBJ1-2	TRBV6-5	NA	TRBD1	CASSPRQGALYGYTF	TGTGCCAGCAGCCCCCGACAGGGGGCTTTATATGGCTACACCTTC
TRBJ1-5	TRBV15	NA	TRBD1	CATSRESLDRGLWPQHF	TGTGCCACCAGCAGAGAATCCTTGGACAGGGGATTATGGCCCCAGCATTTT
TRBJ2-3	TRBV6-5	NA	NA	CASSYVPTDTQYF	TGTGCCAGCAGTTACGTCCCAACAGATACGCAGTATTTT
TRBJ2-7	TRBV7-2	NA	NA	CASSHGTSYEQYF	TGTGCCAGCAGCCACGGGACTTCATACGAGCAGTACTTC
TRBJ2-1	TRBV15	NA	NA	CATSRAFDEQFF	TGTGCCACCAGCAGAGCCTTCGATGAGCAGTTCTTC
TRBJ2-3	TRBV6-5	once	NA	CASSYGGKGGTDTQYF	TGTGCCAGCAGTTATGGTGGTAAGGGGGGCACAGATACGCAGTATTTT
TRBJ1-2	TRBV10-3	NA	NA	CAISEKDRNYGYTF	TGTGCCATCAGTGAGAAGGACAGAAACTATGGCTACACCTTC
TRBJ2-1	TRBV24-1	NA	NA	CATSDPLVGGRYNEQFF	TGTGCCACCAGTGATCCCCTGGTTGGTGGGCGATACAATGAGCAGTTCTTC
TRBJ2-1	TRBV19	NA	TRBD2	CASTRTSDSSYNEQFF	TGTGCCAGTACCCGGACTAGCGACAGCTCCTACAATGAGCAGTTCTTC
TRBJ2-1	TRBV5-6	NA	NA	CASGNKASRDWLWDEQFF	TGTGCCAGCGGAAATAAAGCTTCCCGGGATTGGCTCTGGGATGAGCAGTTCTTC
TRBJ1-4	TRBV28	NA	NA	CASSLGRGGATNEKLFF	TGTGCCAGCAGTTTGGGCAGGGGCGGTGCAACTAATGAAAAACTGTTTTTT
TRBJ2-7	TRBV15	once	TRBD1	CATSRIQGYEQYF	TGTGCCACCAGCAGAATACAGGGGTACGAGCAGTACTTC
TRBJ1-4	TRBV5-1	NA	TRBD1	CASSVGGSGTTNEKLFF	TGCGCCAGCAGCGTAGGGGGCTCGGGAACAACTAATGAAAAACTGTTTTTT
TRBJ2-7	TRBV21-1	once	NA	CASSKSKQAGYSHRSYEQYF	TGTGCCAGCAGCAAAAGTAAACAAGCGGGATATAGCCATCGCTCCTACGAGCAGTACTTC
TRBJ1-3	TRBV4-3	NA	NA	CASSQDPPLGANSGNTIYF	TGCGCCAGCAGCCAAGATCCCCCCCTGGGAGCTAACTCTGGAAACACCATATATTTT
TRBJ2-7	TRBV28	NA	TRBD1	CASSSRGHEQYF	TGTGCCAGCAGCAGCAGGGGGCACGAGCAGTACTTC
TRBJ2-7	TRBV7-8	NA	TRBD1	CASSLGWTGRYEQYF	TGTGCCAGCAGCTTAGGGTGGACAGGGCGGTACGAGCAGTACTTC
TRBJ2-1	TRBV7-6	NA	NA	CASSPVGQRAYNEQFF	TGTGCCAGCAGTCCAGTGGGACAGCGGGCCTACAATGAGCAGTTCTTC
TRBJ2-7	TRBV10-3	NA	TRBD2	CATAGLAGGPVDEQYF	TGTGCCACCGCCGGACTAGCGGGAGGGCCGGTCGACGAGCAGTACTTC
TRBJ2-6	TRBV12-3/TRBV12-4	few	NA	CASKLAGANVLTF	TGTGCCAGCAAACTTGCTGGGGCCAACGTCCTGACTTTC